The next 29 T cell receptor beta chains were all read from a single sample in a study of blood T cell repertoires in COVID-19. Profiling relied on immunoSEQ multiplex PCR, and the TCRdb table lists in-frame clones only, not all of them. The sample consists of about 400,000 clones, over 75% of them appearing once. The sample was PBMCs or T cells enriched from blood (not recorded which). Receptors originate from a woman aged 40-49 years with acute COVID-19.

The chain combines TRBV2 with TRBJ1-2, with a tentative D call TRBD1 (6 bases). V lost 4 bases to trimming and J lost 6 bases, with 15 bases between them. Germline V gene lookup returns CDR1 SNHLY and CDR2 FYNNEI. The CDR3 is made up of 14 amino acids. This CDR3 reads CASSGLLGADGYTF. CDR3 nucleotides: TGTGCCAGCAGTGGTTTATTGGGGGCGGATGGCTACACCTTC.

The genes are TRBV6-5 and TRBJ1-2; D not certain. The ends were cut back, 0 bases at V and 4 bases at J, with 6 bases in the middle. CDR3 size: 13 residues. CDR1 MNHEY and CDR2 SVGAGI come from the germline V gene. For the CDR3, the DNA is TGTGCCAGCAGTTACTCTACGGGCTATGGCTACACCTTC. This translates into CASSYSTGYGYTF.

The J gene is TRBJ1-1, the V gene TRBV4-1; a possible D gene is TRBD1 (6 bases). CDR1 and CDR2 (germline): MGHRA, YSYEKL. The ends were cut back, 4 bases at V and 1 base at J, with 13 bases in the middle. The CDR3 is 15 amino acids. CDR3 in DNA: TGCGCCAGCAGCCCGCGGACGACAGGGAACACTGAAGCTTTCTTT. This gives the protein CASSPRTTGNTEAFF.

The rearrangement joins TRBV3-1 (or the pseudogene TRBV3-2) to TRBJ1-6, with TRBD1 matching 9 bases. The trim removed 6 bases at V and 7 bases at J, leaving 4 bases unmatched. CDR1 LGHDT and CDR2 YNNKEL come from the germline V gene (reference sequence). The CDR3 loop spans 14 amino acids. The CDR3 is CASRQQGANSPLHF. The CDR3 DNA is TGTGCCAGCAGACAACAGGGGGCCAATTCACCCCTCCACTTT.

The gene calls are TRBV4-1 and TRBJ2-3; D remains ambiguous. Trimming cost V 2 bases and J 7 bases, with 10 bases left between them. From germline, CDR1 is MGHRA and CDR2 YSYEKL. The CDR3 has 13 amino acids. This CDR3 reads CASSQLDINTQYF. The CDR3 nucleotides read TGCGCCAGCAGCCAACTTGACATAAATACGCAGTATTTT.

The chain combines TRBV7-6 with TRBJ2-2, with TRBD2 identical over 9 bases. The CDR3 is 19 residues long. Looked up from germline, CDR1 is SGHVS and CDR2 is FNYEAQ. V dropped 1 base and J dropped 6; count of bases not matched to a gene: 15. The CDR3 bases are TGTGCCAGCAGCTTAGGAGGGAGTAGCGGGAGCCTCCGGGCCGGGGAGCTGTTTTTT. Amino acids: CASSLGGSSGSLRAGELFF.

The CDR3, as DNA: TGTGCCAGCAGCTGGGGGGGCACGCAGTATTTT. Translated: CASSWGGTQYF. This chain connects TRBV11-2 to TRBJ2-3, with D maybe TRBD2 (7 bases). Germline V CDR1 and CDR2: SGHAT, FQNNGV. This CDR3 is 11 amino acids long. V lost 4 bases and J lost 9, with 8 bases in between.

This clone has only a few counts. The rearrangement links TRBV5-6 to TRBJ2-2; 12 bases align to TRBD2. This CDR3 is built from 16 residues. Trimming at V came to 2 bases and at J to 5 bases, leaving 4 bases not matched to a gene. Germline V CDR1 and CDR2: SGHDT, YYEEEE. The CDR3 sequence: CASSFLAGGPTGELFF. CDR3 DNA: TGTGCCAGCAGCTTCCTAGCGGGGGGGCCGACCGGGGAGCTGTTTTTT.

The genes are TRBV30 and TRBJ1-5; no firm D call. Germline CDR1 is GTSNPN and CDR2 is SVGIG (reference sequence). This CDR3 is built from 13 residues. V shed 1 base and J shed 7 bases, with 11 bases lying between them. The DNA for the CDR3 is TGTGCCTGGAGTGGCGGGTCGGGACAGCCCCAGCATTTT. Amino acid sequence: CAWSGGSGQPQHF. Filled out from reference TRBV30 and TRBJ1-5, the complete variable domain reads SQTIHQWPATLVQPVGSPLSLECTVEGTSNPNLYWYRQAAGRGLQLLFYSVGIGQISSEVPQNLSASRPQDRQFILSSKKLLLSDSGFYLCAWSGGSGQPQHFGDGTRLSIL.

This rearrangement joins TRBV4-1 to TRBJ1-6; D not certain. This CDR3 has 14 amino acids. Looked up from germline, CDR1 is MGHRA and CDR2 is YSYEKL. V was trimmed by 0 bases and J by 7 bases, leaving 7 bases between them. The CDR3 loop is CASSQEHINSPLHF. The CDR3 DNA reads as TGCGCCAGCAGCCAAGAGCACATCAATTCACCCCTCCACTTT.

This chain connects TRBV6-1 to TRBJ1-5; 9 bases agree with TRBD1. CDR3 length: 17 amino acids. V was clipped by 4 bases and J by 1 base; unmatched bases: 8. Germline V gene sequence: CDR1 MNHNS, CDR2 SASEGT. This CDR3 reads CASSGPRTGASNQPQHF. CDR3 nucleotide sequence: TGTGCCAGCAGTGGCCCTCGGACAGGGGCGAGCAATCAGCCCCAGCATTTT.

J is TRBJ1-1 and V is TRBV4-1; D uncertain. The CDR3 covers 15 residues. Germline V gene lookup returns CDR1 MGHRA and CDR2 YSYEKL. Trimming left V 0 bases short and J 4 bases short, with 12 bases between. The CDR3 sequence: CASSQEGFDGTEAFF. CDR3 bases: TGCGCCAGCAGCCAAGAGGGCTTCGACGGCACTGAAGCTTTCTTT.

The chain joins TRBV5-8 to TRBJ1-1; perhaps TRBD1 as D (5 bases). The CDR3 runs 14 residues. Trimming cost V 0 bases and J 0 bases, with 6 bases left between them. The V gene's germline CDR1 is SGHTS and CDR2 YDEGEE. CDR3 nucleotide sequence: TGTGCCAGCAGCTTGGGACAGATGAACACTGAAGCTTTCTTT. It specifies CASSLGQMNTEAFF. The full variable domain, in which reference TRBV5-8 and TRBJ1-1 provide the parts outside the CDR3, is EAGVTQSPTHLIKTRGQQATLRCSPISGHTSVYWYQQALGLGLQFLLWYDEGEERNRGNFPPRFSGRQFPNYSSELNVNALELEDSALYLCASSLGQMNTEAFFGQGTRLTVV.

This clone came up once. This sequence joins TRBV18 and TRBJ2-1; 8 positions match TRBD1. The CDR3 is 17 amino acids. In germline, CDR1 is KGHSH, CDR2 LQKENI. Trimming removed 1 base from V and 7 bases from J; junction bases left unmatched: 12. The CDR3, as DNA: TGTGCCAGCTCACCACAATCAGGACAGGGTAATGTAAATGAGCAGTTCTTC. It specifies CASSPQSGQGNVNEQFF.

The chain links TRBV2 to TRBJ2-2; D is perhaps TRBD1 (5 bases). The CDR3 spans 13 residues. Germline V lookup: CDR1 SNHLY, CDR2 FYNNEI. Between the trimmed V and J ends, which lost 7 bases and 7 bases, there was a span of 13 bases. CDR3 sequence: CASTRDNYGELFF. CDR3 sequence (DNA): TGTGCCAGCACCAGGGATAATTACGGGGAGCTGTTTTTT.

The chain joins TRBV15 to TRBJ2-7; no firm D call. The CDR3 runs to 15 residues. Trimming stripped 0 bases from V and 9 bases from J, with 18 bases between. Per germline, CDR1 LNHNV and CDR2 YYDKDF (reference sequence). CDR3 in DNA: TGTGCCACCAGCAGAGACCGTGGTGTTACTTTCGGGCAGTACTTC. This translates into CATSRDRGVTFGQYF.

This chain connects TRBV28 to TRBJ2-1; 12 nucleotides agree with TRBD2. This CDR3 has 18 residues. The V segment lost 3 bases and the J segment 4 bases; nucleotides outside the gene matches: 10. The V gene's germline CDR1 is MDHEN and CDR2 SYDVKM. In DNA, the CDR3 is TGTGCCAGCAGTTTCCCAACTAGCGGGGGGCCCCTTTACAATGAGCAGTTCTTC. Its protein is CASSFPTSGGPLYNEQFF.

The rearrangement joins TRBV19 to TRBJ1-1, with 7 bases aligning to TRBD1. The CDR3 consists of 14 residues. The V gene end was trimmed by 7 bases and the J gene end by 1 base; junction bases not matched to a gene: 6. CDR1 LNHDA and CDR2 SQIVND come from the germline V gene (reference sequence). The CDR3 sequence: CASTPGQENTEAFF. The CDR3 region has the DNA TGTGCCAGTACTCCTGGACAGGAGAACACTGAAGCTTTCTTT. The entire variable domain, with the rest obtained from reference TRBV19 and TRBJ1-1, is as follows: DGGITQSPKYLFRKEGQNVTLSCEQNLNHDAMYWYRQDPGQGLRLIYYSQIVNDFQKGDIAEGYSVSREKKESFPLTVTSAQKNPTAFYLCASTPGQENTEAFFGQGTRLTVV.

The gene calls are TRBV11-2 and TRBJ1-1, with 7 bases lining up with TRBD1. Germline V gives CDR1 SGHAT, CDR2 FQNNGV. V shed 8 bases and J 4 bases; nucleotides not matched to a gene: 7. The CDR3 is 13 amino acids. The CDR3 spells CASSFAGGTEAFF. The CDR3 region has the DNA TGTGCCAGCTCCTTTGCAGGGGGCACTGAAGCTTTCTTT. Using reference TRBV11-2 and TRBJ1-1 for the parts outside the CDR3, the full variable domain is EAGVAQSPRYKIIEKRQSVAFWCNPISGHATLYWYQQILGQGPKLLIQFQNNGVVDDSQLPKDRFSAERLKGVDSTLKIQPAKLEDSAVYLCASSFAGGTEAFFGQGTRLTVV.

CDR3 bases: TGTGCCAGCAGCTCCAGGGGGCCGGACAATGAGCAGTTCTTC. This gives the protein CASSSRGPDNEQFF. The chain joins TRBV7-9 to TRBJ2-1; 8 bases are a match to TRBD1. Germline CDR1 reads SEHNR; CDR2 reads FQNEAQ (reference sequence). Losses at the gene ends were 4 bases for V and 5 bases for J; bases not matched to a gene: 4. There are 14 residues in the CDR3.

The chain carries TRBV13 and TRBJ2-3, with D hard to call. CDR1 PRHDT and CDR2 FYEKMQ come from the germline V gene (reference sequence). This CDR3 is 12 amino acids long. The V and J ends lost 5 bases and 7 bases respectively, with 10 bases between them. This CDR3 is CASSTRSHTQYF. CDR3 bases: TGTGCCAGCAGCACCAGATCCCATACGCAGTATTTT.

This sequence joins TRBV9 and TRBJ2-7; TRBD1 matches at 10 bases. Germline assignment: CDR1 SGDLS and CDR2 YYNGEE. The CDR3 contains 16 residues. V gave up 3 bases and J gave up 2 bases; unmatched junction bases: 8. DNA for the CDR3: TGTGCCAGCAGCGAATTTCCGGGACAGGGGACCTACGAGCAGTACTTC. Translating gives CASSEFPGQGTYEQYF.

A remark on this clone: No DNA is shown, since the ends of the CDR3 on it are uncertain; the CDR3 is the one TCRdb lists. This sequence joins TRBV28 and TRBJ1-5. The CDR3 is 15 amino acids long, termini counted. Per germline, CDR1 MDHEN and CDR2 SYDVKM. CDR3 in amino acids: CASSFLEIGNQPQHF.

CDR3 region: CASSQDWGVGTDTQYF. The CDR3 DNA reads TGTGCCAGCAGCCAAGACTGGGGGGTGGGCACAGATACGCAGTATTTT. The rearrangement joins TRBV3-1 (or the pseudogene TRBV3-2) to TRBJ2-3, with a tentative D call TRBD2 (6 bases). Between the trimmed V and J ends, which lost 0 bases and 1 base, there was a span of 11 bases. Germline V gene sequence: CDR1 LGHDT, CDR2 YNNKEL (reference sequence). There are 16 residues in the CDR3.

The chain combines TRBV25-1 with TRBJ1-2; no clear D gene. Deletions cut 6 bases from V and 7 bases from J, with 12 bases between. The CDR3 is 12 residues long. Germline V lookup: CDR1 MGHDK, CDR2 SYGVNS. The CDR3 region is CASSGSGIGYTF. The CDR3 coding sequence is TGTGCCAGCAGCGGTTCGGGGATTGGCTACACCTTC.

The sample holds a few counts of this clone. The J gene is TRBJ2-4, the V gene TRBV5-1; TRBD2 might be the D (5 bases). The V end was cut by 0 bases, the J end by 7 bases, with 17 bases between. Per germline, CDR1 SGHRS and CDR2 YFSETQ. The CDR3 loop spans 16 amino acids. The DNA for the CDR3 is TGCGCCAGCAGCTTGGAACCGGGCCCCGCGGGTAACATTCAGTACTTC. Its translation: CASSLEPGPAGNIQYF.

The CDR3 bases are TGTGCCAGTAGTAAACAGGGAAGCGATGGCTACACCTTC. Protein product: CASSKQGSDGYTF. The chain has TRBV19 and TRBJ1-2; a possible D gene is TRBD1 (6 bases). The CDR3 covers 13 residues. V lost 4 bases and J 6 bases, leaving 12 bases between the germline ends. Germline V lookup: CDR1 LNHDA, CDR2 SQIVND (reference sequence).

The chain combines TRBV9 with TRBJ2-6; TRBD1 matches at 8 bases. Germline CDR1 SGDLS, CDR2 YYNGEE. The CDR3 consists of 19 residues. J was trimmed by 0 bases and V by 0 bases; bases with no gene match: 8. CDR3 DNA: TGTGCCAGCAGCGTAGGGGCAGGGGGCCTTTCCTCTGGGGCCAACGTCCTGACTTTC. It encodes CASSVGAGGLSSGANVLTF. The full variable domain, its missing parts supplied by reference TRBV9 and TRBJ2-6, is DSGVTQTPKHLITATGQRVTLRCSPRSGDLSVYWYQQSLDQGLQFLIQYYNGEERAKGNILERFSAQQFPDLHSELNLSSLELGDSALYFCASSVGAGGLSSGANVLTFGAGSRLTVL.

The rearrangement uses TRBV12-5 and TRBJ1-1; a weak D match, TRBD1 (6 bases). There are 14 residues in the CDR3. Trimming pared 5 bases from V and 4 bases from J, leaving 14 bases between. Per the germline V gene, CDR1 is LGHNT and CDR2 is FRNRAP. The CDR3 DNA reads TGTGCTAGTGGTAGGACAGCCTCGGCCACTGAAGCTTTCTTT. It translates to CASGRTASATEAFF.